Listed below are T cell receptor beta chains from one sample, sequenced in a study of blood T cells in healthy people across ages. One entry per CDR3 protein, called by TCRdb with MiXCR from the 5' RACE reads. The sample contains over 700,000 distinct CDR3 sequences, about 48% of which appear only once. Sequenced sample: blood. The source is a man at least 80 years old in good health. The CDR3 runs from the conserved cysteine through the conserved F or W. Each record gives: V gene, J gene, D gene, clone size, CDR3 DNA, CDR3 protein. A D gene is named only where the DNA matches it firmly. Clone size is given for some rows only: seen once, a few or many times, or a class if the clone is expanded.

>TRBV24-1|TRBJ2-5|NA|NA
TGTGCCACCAGTGATCCCAGGCGCCCCTATTGGGAGCAGTACTTC
CATSDPRRPYWEQYF
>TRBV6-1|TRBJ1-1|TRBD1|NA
TGTGCCAGTGAGGGGACAGGGGGGACTGAAGCTTTCTTT
CASEGTGGTEAFF
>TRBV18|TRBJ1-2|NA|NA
TGTGCCCGCTCACCAGCCGGACCGGGGGCCAACTATGGCTACACCTTC
CARSPAGPGANYGYTF
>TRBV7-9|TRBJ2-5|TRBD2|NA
TGTGCCAGCAGCACAGCAACTAGCGGGATTGTGGGTACAGCGACCCAGTACTTC
CASSTATSGIVGTATQYF
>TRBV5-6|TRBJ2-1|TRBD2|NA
TGTGCCAGCAGCTTCGCGGGAGGGACCCACAATGAGCAGTTCTTC
CASSFAGGTHNEQFF
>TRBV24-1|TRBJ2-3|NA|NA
TGTGCCACCAGTGATGCTGGGCGCGATGGGCACAGATACGCGTATTTT
CATSDAGRDGHRYAYF
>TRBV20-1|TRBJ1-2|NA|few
TGCAGTGCGCGGACAGAGGTTGACTATGGCTACACCTTC
CSARTEVDYGYTF
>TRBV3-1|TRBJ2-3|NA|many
TGTGCCAGCAGCCAAGCTGGCGGCACAGATACGCAGTATTTT
CASSQAGGTDTQYF
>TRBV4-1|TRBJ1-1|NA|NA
TGCGCCAGCAGCCGAGGTGGGGCTACGAACACTGAAGCTTTCTTT
CASSRGGATNTEAFF
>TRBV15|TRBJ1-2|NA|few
TGTGCCACCAGCCCCGGGGTAGCTAACTATGGCTACACCTTC
CATSPGVANYGYTF
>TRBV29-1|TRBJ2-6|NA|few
TGCAGCGCTCGAGGGCTTCTGGGGGCCAACGTCCTGACTTTC
CSARGLLGANVLTF
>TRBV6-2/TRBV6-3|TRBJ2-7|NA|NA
TGTGCCAGCAGTTACGGGGACGAGCAGTACTTC
CASSYGDEQYF
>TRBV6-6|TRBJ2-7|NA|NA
TGTGCCAGCGGGGCCCCCGTCGAGCAGTACTTC
CASGAPVEQYF
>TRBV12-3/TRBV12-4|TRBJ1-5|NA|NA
TGTGCCAGCAGTTTTCTGGGGGGGGGGAATGGCCAGCCCCAGCATTTT
CASSFLGGGNGQPQHF
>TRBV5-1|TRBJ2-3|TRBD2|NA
TGCGCCAGCAGCTTCCTAGCGGGAGAGGGCAGATACGCGTATTTT
CASSFLAGEGRYAYF
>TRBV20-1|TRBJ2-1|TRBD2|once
TGCAGTGCTAGAGCTAGCGGGAGGGCCGTGGATGAGCAGTTCTTC
CSARASGRAVDEQFF
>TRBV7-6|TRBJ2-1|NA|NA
TGTGCCAGCAGCTTAGCTCTGCATACCAATGAGCAGTTCTTC
CASSLALHTNEQFF
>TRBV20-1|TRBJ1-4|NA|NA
TGCAGTGCCACTACAGGGACTAATGAAAAACTGTTTTTT
CSATTGTNEKLFF
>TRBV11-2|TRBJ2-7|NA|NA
TGTGCCAGCAGCTTAGAAAAGGGGACCAACTACGAGCAGTACTTC
CASSLEKGTNYEQYF
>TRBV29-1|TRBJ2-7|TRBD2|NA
TGCAGCGGCCAACTAGCGGAGCACTACGAGCAGTACTTC
CSGQLAEHYEQYF
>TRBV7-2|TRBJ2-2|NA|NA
TGTGCCAGCAGCTTAGGGGGGTCGAACACCGGGGAGCTGTTTTTT
CASSLGGSNTGELFF
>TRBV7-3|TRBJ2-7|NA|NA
TGTGCCAGCAGCCCGACAGCTGCCTCCTACGAGCAGTACTTC
CASSPTAASYEQYF
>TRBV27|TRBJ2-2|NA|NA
TGTGCCAGCAGTTTTTTGAACACCGGGGAGCTGTTTTTT
CASSFLNTGELFF
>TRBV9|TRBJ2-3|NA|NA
TGTGCCAGCAGCCCCCATAGGGCCCTCACAGATACGCAGTATTTT
CASSPHRALTDTQYF
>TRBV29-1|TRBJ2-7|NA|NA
TGCAGCTCGGGACCCCGAGACTACAATGAGCAGTACTTC
CSSGPRDYNEQYF
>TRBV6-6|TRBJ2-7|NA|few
TGTGCCAGCAGGAGAGAAGGCTCCTACGAGCAGTACTTC
CASRREGSYEQYF
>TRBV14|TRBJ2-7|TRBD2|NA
TGTGCCAGCGCGCTAGCGGGAGATCCAACCTACGAGCAGTACTTC
CASALAGDPTYEQYF
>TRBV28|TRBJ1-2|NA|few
TGTGCCAGCAGTAGACAGAACTATGGCTACACCTTC
CASSRQNYGYTF
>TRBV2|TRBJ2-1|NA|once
TGTGCCAGCAGTGAAACCCTAGTGGAGTTCTTC
CASSETLVEFF
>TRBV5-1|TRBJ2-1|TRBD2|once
TGCGCCAGCAGCTGGGGACTAGCGGGAGTAGGAGGGAATGAGCAGTTCTTC
CASSWGLAGVGGNEQFF
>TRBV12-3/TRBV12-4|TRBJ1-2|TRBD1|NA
TGTGCCAGCAGTACGAGACAGGGAGTCTATGGCTACACCTTC
CASSTRQGVYGYTF
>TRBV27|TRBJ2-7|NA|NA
TGTGCCAGCAGTATACCCATTAAGGGCGCAGGGAGCTCCTACAATGAGCAGTACTTC
CASSIPIKGAGSSYNEQYF
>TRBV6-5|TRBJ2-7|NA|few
TGTGCCAGCAGGAAGGGACCGTTGCGGTACGAGCAGTACTTC
CASRKGPLRYEQYF
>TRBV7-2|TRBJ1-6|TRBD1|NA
TGTGCCAGCAGCCTCCGACAGGGAAGCTCACCCCTCCACTTT
CASSLRQGSSPLHF
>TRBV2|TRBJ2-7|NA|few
TGTGCCAGCAGTCCCGTTTACGAGCAGTACTTC
CASSPVYEQYF
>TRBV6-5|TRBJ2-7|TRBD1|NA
TGTGCCAGCAGAATCCGGGACAGGGCCTACGAGCAGTACTTC
CASRIRDRAYEQYF
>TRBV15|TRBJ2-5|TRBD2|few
TGTGCCACCAGCAGAGTAGCCGGGACTAGCGGAGAAGAGACCCAGTACTTC
CATSRVAGTSGEETQYF
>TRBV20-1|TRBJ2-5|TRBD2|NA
TGCAGTGCTAGAGAACCAGCGGGAGCCTTGGATGAGCAGTACTTC
CSAREPAGALDEQYF
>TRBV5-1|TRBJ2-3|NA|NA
TGCGCCAGCACCTGGGGGGACAGCACAGATACGCAGTATTTT
CASTWGDSTDTQYF
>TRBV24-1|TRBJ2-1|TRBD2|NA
TGTGCCACCAGTGATCCGGGGACTACCTCGTACAATGAGCAGTTCTTC
CATSDPGTTSYNEQFF
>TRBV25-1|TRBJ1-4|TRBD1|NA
TGTGCCAGCAGTTCGCGACAGGGACGGGCTGAAAAACTGTTTTTT
CASSSRQGRAEKLFF
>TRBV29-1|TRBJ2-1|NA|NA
TGCAGCGTCAGGGTAACGGGTGAGCAGTTCTTC
CSVRVTGEQFF
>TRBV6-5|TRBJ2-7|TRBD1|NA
TGTGCCAGCAGCTCCGGGACAGGGGTGCGCGAGCAGTACTTC
CASSSGTGVREQYF
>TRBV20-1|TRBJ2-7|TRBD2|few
TGCAGTGCTAGAGTTGGCGGGAGGTACTACGAGCAGTACTTC
CSARVGGRYYEQYF
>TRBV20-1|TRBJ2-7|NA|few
TGCAGTGCTAGGAGGGAGCTCCCCTACGAGCAGTACTTC
CSARRELPYEQYF
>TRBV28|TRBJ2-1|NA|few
TGTGCCAGCAGTTTATTCTTCAATGAGCAGTTCTTC
CASSLFFNEQFF
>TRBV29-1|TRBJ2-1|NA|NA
TGCAGCGCTTTGGACGTAGCCTACGAGCAGTTCTTC
CSALDVAYEQFF
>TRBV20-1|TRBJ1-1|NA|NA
TGCAGTGCTACCGGGACACTCTTGAACACTGAAGCTTTCTTT
CSATGTLLNTEAFF
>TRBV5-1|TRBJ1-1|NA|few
TGCGCCAGCAGCTTGTCAGGGGCGAACACTGAAGCTTTCTTT
CASSLSGANTEAFF